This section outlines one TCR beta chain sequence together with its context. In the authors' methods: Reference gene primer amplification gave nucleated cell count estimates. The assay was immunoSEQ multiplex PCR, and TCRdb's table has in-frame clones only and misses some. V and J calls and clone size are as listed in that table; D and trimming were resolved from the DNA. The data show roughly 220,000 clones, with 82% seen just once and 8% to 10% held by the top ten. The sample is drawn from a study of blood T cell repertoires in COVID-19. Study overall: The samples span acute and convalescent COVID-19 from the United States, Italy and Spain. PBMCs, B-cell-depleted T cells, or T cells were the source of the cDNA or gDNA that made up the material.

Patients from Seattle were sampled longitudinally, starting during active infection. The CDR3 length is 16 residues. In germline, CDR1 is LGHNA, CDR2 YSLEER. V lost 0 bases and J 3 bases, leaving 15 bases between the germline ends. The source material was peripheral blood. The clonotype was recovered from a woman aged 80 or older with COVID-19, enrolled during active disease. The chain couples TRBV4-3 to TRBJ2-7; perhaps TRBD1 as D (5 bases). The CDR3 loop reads CASSQDWTSYSYEQYF. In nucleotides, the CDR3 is TGCGCCAGCAGCCAAGACTGGACATCGTATAGCTACGAGCAGTACTTC.